This is a list of T cell receptor beta chains from one sample in a study of tumor and adjacent non-tumor tissue in lung cancer. Each CDR3 protein gets one entry after TCRdb re-called the multiplex PCR reads with MiXCR. Among 75,000 to 95,000 distinct CDR3 sequences listed, just over 65% were seen once. Source material: lung tumor tissue. Every receptor here comes from a man between 60 and 75 years old with non-small cell lung cancer. The CDR3 runs from the conserved cysteine through the conserved F or W. A D gene is named only where the DNA matches it firmly. For some rows the clone size is stated as once, few or many, or as a class when expanded; others skip it.

>.|TRBV6-6|many|TRBJ1-5
TGTGCCAGCAGCCCCTCTGCTAGCAATCAGCCCCAGCATTTT
CASSPSASNQPQHF
>TRBD2|TRBV5-1|many|TRBJ2-3
TGCGCCAGCAGCTTGGAGGGACTAGCGGGGACAGATACGCAGTATTTT
CASSLEGLAGTDTQYF
>TRBD1|TRBV11-1|.|TRBJ1-1
TGTGCCAGCACCAGGGGGCTTGCTTTCTTT
CASTRGLAFF
>.|TRBV11-2|.|TRBJ2-5
TGTGCCAGCAGCTTAGGAGTGTCTGTCCAAGAGACCCAATATTTC
CASSLGVSVQETQYF
>.|TRBV4-3|.|TRBJ1-1
TGCGCCAGCGGCCAAGACCTCTCAACTGAGGCTTTCTTT
CASGQDLSTEAFF
>.|TRBV5-1|.|TRBJ1-4
TGCGCCAGCAGCTCAGGGCGATTACACGAAAAACTCTTTTTT
CASSSGRLHEKLFF
>TRBD2|TRBV12-3/TRBV12-4|many|TRBJ2-5
TGTGCCAGCAGTTTGGAAAGCGGGAGGGGTCGACAAGAGACCCAGTACTTC
CASSLESGRGRQETQYF
>.|TRBV6-2/TRBV6-3|.|TRBJ2-7
TGCGCCAGCAGTTACTCGGGTAACTACGAGCAGTACTTC
CASSYSGNYEQYF
>.|TRBV5-1|many|TRBJ1-6
TGCGCCAGCAGCTACAGAGAGACTTCACCCCTCCACTTT
CASSYRETSPLHF
>.|TRBV7-9|.|TRBJ2-7
TGTGTCAGCAACCAAGGCGGCACGGACTGGCTACCATTTTACGAGCAGTACTTC
CVSNQGGTDWLPFYEQYF
>.|TRBV29-1|medium-sized|TRBJ2-7
TGCAGCGCTCGAGGGGGCGGGGGGCCCTACGAGCAGTACTTC
CSARGGGGPYEQYF
>TRBD2|TRBV12-3/TRBV12-4|.|TRBJ2-2
TGTGCCAGCAGTGGTGGACTAGCGGGATGGAACAGCGGGGAGCTGTTTTTT
CASSGGLAGWNSGELFF
>TRBD2|TRBV28|.|TRBJ2-7
TGTGTCAGCTTACGTCTAGCGGGAGGAGGTCGCGAGCAGTACTTC
CVSLRLAGGGREQYF
>TRBD1|TRBV4-1|.|TRBJ2-7
TGCGCCAGCAGTCGACCGTTGGGACAGGCCTACGAGCAGTATTTC
CASSRPLGQAYEQYF
>.|TRBV6-6|.|TRBJ2-5
TGTGCCAGCGCTCCGGTACTAACGGGAGTGTTTCAAGAGACTCAGTACTTC
CASAPVLTGVFQETQYF
>.|TRBV12-3/TRBV12-4|.|TRBJ2-6
TGTGCCAGCCGTCCTAGGACTTCTGTCCCTGGGGCCAACGTCCTGACTTTC
CASRPRTSVPGANVLTF
>TRBD1|TRBV5-6|.|TRBJ2-2
TGTGCCAGCAGCCCGACAGGGGGCAGGGCCGGGAAGCTGTTTTTT
CASSPTGGRAGKLFF
>.|TRBV11-3|.|TRBJ2-5
TGTGCCAGCCAGACGAACCAAGAGACCCAGTACTTC
CASQTNQETQYF
>TRBD2|TRBV12-3/TRBV12-4|.|TRBJ2-1
TGTGCCAACAGTTTCCAATTCCCGGGACTAGCGCAATCCTTC
CANSFQFPGLAQSF
>TRBD1|TRBV11-2|.|TRBJ2-1
TGTGCCAGCAGCTTTCTGGGACAGAGCAATGAGCAGTTCTTC
CASSFLGQSNEQFF
>.|TRBV18|.|TRBJ1-2
TGTGTCATCCTCGGGGCCGGAACTAACTATGGCTACACCTTC
CVILGAGTNYGYTF
>.|TRBV28|.|TRBJ1-3
TGTGCCAGCAGGTACGGAGGAGGGGACGGAAACACCATATATTTT
CASRYGGGDGNTIYF
>.|TRBV6-6|once|TRBJ2-1
TGTGCCAGCAGAGAAGCATGGGGCTTTTATGAGCAGTTCTTC
CASREAWGFYEQFF
>.|TRBV12-3/TRBV12-4|.|TRBJ2-3
TGTGCCAGCAGTCTGATTCCTCAGCCCCAGTATTTT
CASSLIPQPQYF
>TRBD1|TRBV28|many|TRBJ2-5
TGTGCCAGCAGTTTGGTTAGGGGGCTGCAAGAGACCCAGTACTTC
CASSLVRGLQETQYF
>TRBD2|TRBV12-3/TRBV12-4|.|TRBJ2-4
TGTGCCAGCAGTCCACTCGGAATAGGGGAGGGCATTCAGTACTTC
CASSPLGIGEGIQYF
>TRBD1|TRBV11-1|.|TRBJ2-7
TGTGCCAGCAGCCTCGACAGGGCCGGGGCTTCCTACGAGTGGTACTTC
CASSLDRAGASYEWYF
>.|TRBV11-3|once|TRBJ2-5
TGTGCTAGCAGCTTAGATACTGGAGACGAAGAGACCCAGTACTTC
CASSLDTGDEETQYF
>.|TRBV28|.|TRBJ2-1
TGTGCCAGCAGGCCAGCGGGTATAGAGAGTTTTGGGCAGTTCTTC
CASRPAGIESFGQFF
>.|TRBV4-2|.|TRBJ1-5
TGTGCCAGCAGCCAACGAATCGGAAAATCTGGAGGGGGCAATCAGCCCCAGCATTTT
CASSQRIGKSGGGNQPQHF
>.|TRBV28|few|TRBJ1-5
TGTGCCAGCAGTTCAGGGGTTCAGCACCAGCATTTT
CASSSGVQHQHF
>.|TRBV6-1|.|TRBJ1-5
TGTGTCAGCGGTGTGGGGTATCAGCCCCAGCATTTT
CVSGVGYQPQHF
>.|TRBV6-2/TRBV6-3|.|TRBJ2-7
TGTGCCAGCAATTACTTGTTGGGAATCTACGAGCAGTACTTC
CASNYLLGIYEQYF
>.|TRBV29-1|.|TRBJ2-4
TGCAGCGTTGCCCCGATCGGGGGGCGGGTAAACATTCAGTACTTC
CSVAPIGGRVNIQYF
>.|TRBV29-1|.|TRBJ2-3
TGCAGCGTCGGGACTGATACGCAGTATTTT
CSVGTDTQYF
>.|TRBV12-3/TRBV12-4|many|TRBJ1-1
TGTGCCAGCACTCCCTTTTGGGGGAACACTGAAGCTTTCTTT
CASTPFWGNTEAFF
>TRBD1|TRBV6-1|many|TRBJ1-5
TGTGCCAGCAGCGACGGGACAGGGAGGCAGCCCCAGCATTTT
CASSDGTGRQPQHF
>TRBD1|TRBV20-1|.|TRBJ1-5
TGCAGTGCTCCAAACCCACAGGGGGCTATCTATCAGCCCCAGGATTTT
CSAPNPQGAIYQPQDF
>TRBD1|TRBV7-2|.|TRBJ2-7
TGTGCCAGCAGCTTCACGGGACAGGGTGACGAGCAGTACTTC
CASSFTGQGDEQYF
>.|TRBV23-1|few|TRBJ2-7
TGCGCCAGCAGTCATAGGGTAGGAGGGCGAAAAGCCTACGAGCAGTACTTC
CASSHRVGGRKAYEQYF
>.|TRBV5-5|.|TRBJ2-3
TGTACCAGCAGCTTGTTTCCCACAGGGTCTCTTAGCAATCGGCCCCAGTATTTT
CTSSLFPTGSLSNRPQYF
>TRBD2|TRBV11-1|.|TRBJ2-1
TGTGCCAGCAGCTCGGGACTAGCGGGGCCTTCCTACAATGAGCAGTTCTTC
CASSSGLAGPSYNEQFF
>TRBD1|TRBV20-1|few|TRBJ2-7
TGCAGTGCTTTGACCGGGACAGACTACGAGCAGTACTTC
CSALTGTDYEQYF
>.|TRBV11-2|.|TRBJ2-1
TGTGCTAGCAGCTTACATGTGCGGGACTGGGCCTCCTACAATGAGCGGTTCTTC
CASSLHVRDWASYNERFF
>TRBD1|TRBV6-2/TRBV6-3|.|TRBJ2-7
TGTGCCAGCACCCCGGTGACAGGGACATACGAGCAGTACTTC
CASTPVTGTYEQYF